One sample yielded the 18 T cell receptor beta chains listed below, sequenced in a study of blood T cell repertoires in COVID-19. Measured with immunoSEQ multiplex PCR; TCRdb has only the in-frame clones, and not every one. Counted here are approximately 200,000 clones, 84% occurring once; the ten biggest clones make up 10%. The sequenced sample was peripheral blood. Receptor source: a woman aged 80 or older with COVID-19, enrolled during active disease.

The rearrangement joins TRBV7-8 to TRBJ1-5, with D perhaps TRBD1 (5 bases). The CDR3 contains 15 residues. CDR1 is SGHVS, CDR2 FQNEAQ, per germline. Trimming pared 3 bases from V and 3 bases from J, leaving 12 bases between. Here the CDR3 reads CASSLRGDDNQPQHF. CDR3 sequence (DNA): TGTGCCAGCAGCTTGCGGGGGGATGACAATCAGCCCCAGCATTTT.

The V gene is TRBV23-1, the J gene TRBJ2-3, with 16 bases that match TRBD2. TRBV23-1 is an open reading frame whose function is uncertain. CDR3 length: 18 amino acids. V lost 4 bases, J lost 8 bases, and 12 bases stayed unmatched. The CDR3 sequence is CASSPNYGTSGGAGTQYF. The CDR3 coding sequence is TGCGCCAGCAGTCCAAACTATGGGACTAGCGGGGGGGCCGGTACGCAGTATTTT.

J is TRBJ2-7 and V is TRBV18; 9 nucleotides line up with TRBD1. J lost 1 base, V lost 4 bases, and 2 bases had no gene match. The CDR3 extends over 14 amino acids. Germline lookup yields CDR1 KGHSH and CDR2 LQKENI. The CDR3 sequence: CASSLGQGSYEQYF. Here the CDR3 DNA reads TGTGCCAGCTCACTGGGACAGGGTTCCTACGAGCAGTACTTC.

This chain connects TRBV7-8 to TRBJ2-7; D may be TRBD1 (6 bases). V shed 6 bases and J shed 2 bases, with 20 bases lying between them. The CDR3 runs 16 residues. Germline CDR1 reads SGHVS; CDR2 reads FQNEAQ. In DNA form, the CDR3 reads TGTGCCAGCAGTCGCGGCGGTGGCAGGGGTCCCTACGAGCAGTACGTC. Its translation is CASSRGGGRGPYEQYV.

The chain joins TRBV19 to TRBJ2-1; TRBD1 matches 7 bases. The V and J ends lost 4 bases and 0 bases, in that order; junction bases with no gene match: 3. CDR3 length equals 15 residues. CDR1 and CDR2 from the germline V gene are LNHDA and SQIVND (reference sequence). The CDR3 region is CASSKDRNSYNEQFF. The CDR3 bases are TGTGCCAGTAGTAAGGACAGGAACTCCTACAATGAGCAGTTCTTC.

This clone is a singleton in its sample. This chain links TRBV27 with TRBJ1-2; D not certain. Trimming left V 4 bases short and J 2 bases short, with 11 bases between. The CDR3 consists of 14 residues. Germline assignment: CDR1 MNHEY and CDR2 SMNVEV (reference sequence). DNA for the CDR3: TGTGCCAGCAGTTCCGGCTCCAGGAACTATGGCTACACCTTC. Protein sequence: CASSSGSRNYGYTF.

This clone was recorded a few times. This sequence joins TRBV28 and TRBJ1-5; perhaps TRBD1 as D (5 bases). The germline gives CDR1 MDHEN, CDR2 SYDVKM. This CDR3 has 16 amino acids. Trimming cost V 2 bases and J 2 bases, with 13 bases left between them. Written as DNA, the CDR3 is TGTGCCAGCAGTTTAGGGGCGAAAGGTGGCAATCAGCCCCAGCATTTT. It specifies CASSLGAKGGNQPQHF.

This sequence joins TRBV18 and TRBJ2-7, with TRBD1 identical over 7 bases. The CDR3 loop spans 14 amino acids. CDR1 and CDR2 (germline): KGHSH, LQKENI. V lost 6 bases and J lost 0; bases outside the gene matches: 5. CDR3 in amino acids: CASSLGTVSYEQYV. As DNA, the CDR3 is TGTGCCAGCTCTCTCGGGACAGTCTCCTACGAGCAGTACGTC.

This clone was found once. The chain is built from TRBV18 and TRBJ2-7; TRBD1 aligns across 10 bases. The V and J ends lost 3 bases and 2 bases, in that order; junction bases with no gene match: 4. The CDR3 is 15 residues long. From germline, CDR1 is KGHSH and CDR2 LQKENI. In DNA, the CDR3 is TGTGCCAGCTCACCCGGGACAGGGGTCCCCTACGAGCAGTACGTC. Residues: CASSPGTGVPYEQYV.

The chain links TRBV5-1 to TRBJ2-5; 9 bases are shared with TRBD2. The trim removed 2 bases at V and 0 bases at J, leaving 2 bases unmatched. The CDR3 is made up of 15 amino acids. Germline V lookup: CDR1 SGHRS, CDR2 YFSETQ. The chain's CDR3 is CASSFSGGYQETQYF. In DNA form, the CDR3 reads TGCGCCAGCAGCTTCAGCGGGGGGTACCAAGAGACCCAGTACTTC.

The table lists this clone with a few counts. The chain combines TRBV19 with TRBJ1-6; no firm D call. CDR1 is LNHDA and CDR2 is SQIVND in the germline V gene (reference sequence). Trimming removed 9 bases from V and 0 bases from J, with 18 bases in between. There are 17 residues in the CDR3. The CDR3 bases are TGTGCCAGCACCAAGACTTATCGAAACTCCTATAATTCACCCCTCCACTTT. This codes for CASTKTYRNSYNSPLHF.

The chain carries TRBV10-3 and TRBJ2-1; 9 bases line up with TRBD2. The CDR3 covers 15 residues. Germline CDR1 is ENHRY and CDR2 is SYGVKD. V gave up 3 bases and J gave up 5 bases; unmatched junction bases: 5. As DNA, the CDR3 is TGTGCCATCAGTGAATTGCGGGGGGGCAACAATGAGCAGTTCTTC. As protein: CAISELRGGNNEQFF.

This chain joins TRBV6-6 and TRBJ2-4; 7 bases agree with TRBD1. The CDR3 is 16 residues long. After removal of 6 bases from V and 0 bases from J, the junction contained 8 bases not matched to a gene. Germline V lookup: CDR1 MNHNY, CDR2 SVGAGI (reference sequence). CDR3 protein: CASSVQGTLAKNIQYF. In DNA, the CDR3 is TGTGCCAGCAGCGTACAGGGGACCCTAGCCAAAAACATTCAGTACTTC.

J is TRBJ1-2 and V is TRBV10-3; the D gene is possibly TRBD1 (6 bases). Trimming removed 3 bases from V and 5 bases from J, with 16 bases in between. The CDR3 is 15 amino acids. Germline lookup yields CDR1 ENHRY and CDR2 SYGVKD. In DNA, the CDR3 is TGTGCCATCAGTGACCAGGGGCGCGTTCAGTATGGCTACACCTTC. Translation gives CAISDQGRVQYGYTF.

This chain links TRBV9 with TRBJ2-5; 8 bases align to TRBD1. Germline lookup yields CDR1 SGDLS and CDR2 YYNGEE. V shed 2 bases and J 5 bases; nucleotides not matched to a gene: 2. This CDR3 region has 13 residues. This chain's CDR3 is CASSVTGVETQYF. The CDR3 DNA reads TGTGCCAGCAGCGTGACAGGGGTTGAGACCCAGTACTTC.

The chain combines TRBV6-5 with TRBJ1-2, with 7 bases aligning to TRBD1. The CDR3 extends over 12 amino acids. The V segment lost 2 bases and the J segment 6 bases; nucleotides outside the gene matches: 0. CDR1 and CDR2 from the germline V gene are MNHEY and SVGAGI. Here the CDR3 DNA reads TGTGCCAGCAGTTACACAGGGGATGGCTACACCTTC. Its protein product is CASSYTGDGYTF.

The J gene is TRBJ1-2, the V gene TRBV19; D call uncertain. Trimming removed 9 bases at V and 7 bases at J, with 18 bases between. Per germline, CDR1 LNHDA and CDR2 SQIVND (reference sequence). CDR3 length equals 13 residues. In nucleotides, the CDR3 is TGTGCCAGCCAAAAAGTCCGGGATTTTGGCTACACCTTC. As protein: CASQKVRDFGYTF.

The CDR3 protein is CASSGDRSHYNEQFF. The CDR3 DNA reads TGTGCCAGCAGCGGGGACAGATCTCATTACAATGAGCAGTTCTTC. The V and J genes are TRBV5-4 and TRBJ2-1; 7 bases agree with TRBD1. Germline lookup yields CDR1 SGHNT and CDR2 YYREEE (reference sequence). The CDR3 covers 15 residues. V lost 4 bases to trimming and J lost 4 bases; unmatched junction nucleotides: 8.